This T cell receptor beta chain was sequenced for a study of identifying expanded T cells in peripheral blood. Collection occurred without any documented infections or immune events in donors. Points on this clone: Its antigen is as yet unknown.

Here immunoSEQ multiplex PCR was the method, and the copy in TCRdb shows in-frame clones only, minus some. The profile shows some 95,000 clones, around 86% of them singletons. Study observations and caveats: Across healthy donors, higher total template counts meant significantly greater roughly 2-week count variance. Around 1.2 clones differed between technical replicates, versus roughly 16 and 20 over time.

CDR3 length: 14 amino acids. Germline-derived CDR1 and CDR2 are LNHDA and SQIVND (reference sequence). Trimming shortened V by 1 base and J by 4 bases, and 10 bases separated the two germline ends. The origin of this receptor is a person between 18 and 69 years old in good health. The chain combines TRBV19 with TRBJ1-1; TRBD1 is a possible D gene (6 bases). Sequencing input: blood. The CDR3 DNA follows: TGTGCCAGTAGTATAGGGGGAGGGGGCACTGAAGCTTTCTTT. Translation: CASSIGGGGTEAFF.